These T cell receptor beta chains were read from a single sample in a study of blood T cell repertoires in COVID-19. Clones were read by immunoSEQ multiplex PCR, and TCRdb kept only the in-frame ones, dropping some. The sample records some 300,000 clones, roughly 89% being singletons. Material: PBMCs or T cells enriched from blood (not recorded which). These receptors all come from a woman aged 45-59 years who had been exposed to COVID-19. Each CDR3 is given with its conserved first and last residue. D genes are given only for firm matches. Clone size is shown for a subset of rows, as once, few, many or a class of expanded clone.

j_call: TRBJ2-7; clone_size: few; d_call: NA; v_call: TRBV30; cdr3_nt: TGTGCCTGGAGTCTTGGACAGTCCTACGAGCAGTACTTC; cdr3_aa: CAWSLGQSYEQYF
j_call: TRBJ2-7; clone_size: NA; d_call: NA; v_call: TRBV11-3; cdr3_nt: TGTGCCAGCAGCGCCCACACAGAAGGCGAGCAGTACTTC; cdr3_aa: CASSAHTEGEQYF
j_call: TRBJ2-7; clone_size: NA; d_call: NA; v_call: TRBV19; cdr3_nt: TGTGCCAGTGGCGAGAGTGTCTACCCGGGGGACGAGCAGTACTTC; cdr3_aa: CASGESVYPGDEQYF
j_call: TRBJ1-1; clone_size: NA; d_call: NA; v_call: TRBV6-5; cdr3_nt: TGTGCCACCTTGGTTGCCAGGGGAAATGAAGCTTTCTTT; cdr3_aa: CATLVARGNEAFF
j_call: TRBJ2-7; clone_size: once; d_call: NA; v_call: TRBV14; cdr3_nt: TGTGCCAGCAGCCAAGTGACAGGGCGCCGGGGGTACGAGCAGTACTTC; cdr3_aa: CASSQVTGRRGYEQYF
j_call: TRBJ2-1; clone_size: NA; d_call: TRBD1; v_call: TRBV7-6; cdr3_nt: TGTGCCAGCAGCTTAGGGTCGGCAGGGGGTAACAATGAGCAGTTCTTC; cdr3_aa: CASSLGSAGGNNEQFF
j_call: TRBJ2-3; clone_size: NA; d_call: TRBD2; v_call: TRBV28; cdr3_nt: TGTGCCAGCAGTTTGGCGGGGGGGCCAATGGCTACGCAGTATTTT; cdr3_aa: CASSLAGGPMATQYF
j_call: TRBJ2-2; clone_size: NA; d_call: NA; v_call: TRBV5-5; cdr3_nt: TGTGCCAGCAGCCCGCGTGGAGGGTTCAGCACCGGGGAGCTGTTTTTT; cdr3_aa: CASSPRGGFSTGELFF
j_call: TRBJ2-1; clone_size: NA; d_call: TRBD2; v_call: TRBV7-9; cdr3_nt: TGTGCCAGCAGCTTAGGGGAGGGGCCTTACAATGAGCAGTTCTTC; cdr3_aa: CASSLGEGPYNEQFF
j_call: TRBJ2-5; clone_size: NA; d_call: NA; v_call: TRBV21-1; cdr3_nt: TGTGCCAGCAGCTCAAGGAGGCCAGAGTCGAAAGAGACCCAGTACTTC; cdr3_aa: CASSSRRPESKETQYF
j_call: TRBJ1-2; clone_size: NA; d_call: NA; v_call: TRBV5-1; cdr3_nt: TGCGCCAGCAGCTTGGCTGCAGCTAACTATGGCTACACCTTC; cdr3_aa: CASSLAAANYGYTF
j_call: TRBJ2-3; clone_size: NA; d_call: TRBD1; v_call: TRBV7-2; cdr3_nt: TGTGCCAGCAGCTTAAACATCCGGGACAGGGGCACAGATACGCAGTATTTT; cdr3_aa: CASSLNIRDRGTDTQYF
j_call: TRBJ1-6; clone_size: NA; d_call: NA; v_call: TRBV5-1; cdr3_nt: TGCGCCAGCAGCTTGGCCCCGGAGGGGTCACTTAATTCACCCCTCCACTTT; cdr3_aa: CASSLAPEGSLNSPLHF
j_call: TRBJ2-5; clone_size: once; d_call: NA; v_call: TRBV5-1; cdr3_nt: TGCGCCAGCAGCTTGGAAGGGGTTCGTGAGACCCAGTACTTC; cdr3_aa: CASSLEGVRETQYF
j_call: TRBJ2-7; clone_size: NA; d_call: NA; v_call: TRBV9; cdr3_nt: TGTGCCAGCAGCCCCTCAGCGGGCTATTCCTACGAGCAGTACTTC; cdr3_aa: CASSPSAGYSYEQYF
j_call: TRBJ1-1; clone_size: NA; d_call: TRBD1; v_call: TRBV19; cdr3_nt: TGTGCCAGTAGCCTTTATACAGGGGCGGGGAACACTGAAGCTTTCTTT; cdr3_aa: CASSLYTGAGNTEAFF
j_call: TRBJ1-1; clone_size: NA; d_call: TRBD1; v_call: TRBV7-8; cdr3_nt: TGTGCCAGCAGCCGGACAGGGGGCGGTGAAGCTTTCTTT; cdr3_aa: CASSRTGGGEAFF
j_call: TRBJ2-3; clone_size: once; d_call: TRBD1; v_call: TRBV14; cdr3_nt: TGTGCCAGCAGCCGGGACAGGGGAGATACGCAGTATTTT; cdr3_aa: CASSRDRGDTQYF
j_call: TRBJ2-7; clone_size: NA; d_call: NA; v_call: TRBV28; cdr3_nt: TGTGCCAGCAACGATCCTTTCCGGGGGGAGCAGTACTTC; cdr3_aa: CASNDPFRGEQYF
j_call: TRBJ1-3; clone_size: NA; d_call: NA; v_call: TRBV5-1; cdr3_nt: TGCGCCAGCAGCCTGGATACAGGGTCTGGAAACACCATATATTTT; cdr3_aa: CASSLDTGSGNTIYF
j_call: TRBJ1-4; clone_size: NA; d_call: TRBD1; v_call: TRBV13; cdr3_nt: TGTGCCAGCAGCAGGACAGGGGGCGATGAAAAACTGTTTTTT; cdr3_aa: CASSRTGGDEKLFF
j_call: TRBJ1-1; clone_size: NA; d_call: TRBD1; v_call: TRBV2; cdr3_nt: TGTGCCAGCAGGGTCTCACAGGGGGGGACTGAAGCTTTCTTT; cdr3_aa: CASRVSQGGTEAFF
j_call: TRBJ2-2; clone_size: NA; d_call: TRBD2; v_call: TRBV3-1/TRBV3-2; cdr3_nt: TGTGCCAGCAGCCACCTACTAGCGGGGGGGCAAGTCGGGGAGCTGTTTTTT; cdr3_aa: CASSHLLAGGQVGELFF
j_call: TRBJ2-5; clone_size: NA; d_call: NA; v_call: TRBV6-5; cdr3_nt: TGTGCCAGCATCCAGTCAGGGGATCGGGGGACCCAGTACTTC; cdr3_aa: CASIQSGDRGTQYF
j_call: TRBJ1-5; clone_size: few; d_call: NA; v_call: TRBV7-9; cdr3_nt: TGTGCCAGCAGCTTACTTAGCAATCAGCCCCAGCATTTT; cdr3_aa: CASSLLSNQPQHF
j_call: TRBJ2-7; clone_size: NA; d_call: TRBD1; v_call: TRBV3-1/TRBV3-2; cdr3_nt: TGTGCCAGCAGCCAAGAGGGGGCAGGGGGCGCGGGTGAGCAGTACTTC; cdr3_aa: CASSQEGAGGAGEQYF
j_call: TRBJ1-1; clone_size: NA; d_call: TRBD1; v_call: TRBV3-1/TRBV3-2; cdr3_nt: TGTGCCAGCAGCCCCAGACAGGGGCTGAACACTGAAGCTTTCTTT; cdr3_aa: CASSPRQGLNTEAFF
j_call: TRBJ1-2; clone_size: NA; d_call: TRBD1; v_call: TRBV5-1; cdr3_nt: TGCGCCAGCAGCTTATCGGACAGGGGGAACTATGGCTACACCTTC; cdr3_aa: CASSLSDRGNYGYTF
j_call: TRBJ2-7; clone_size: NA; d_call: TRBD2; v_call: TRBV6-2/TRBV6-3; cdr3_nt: TGTGCCAGCAGTCTAGCGGGGGGTTCCTACGAGCAGTACTTC; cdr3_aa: CASSLAGGSYEQYF
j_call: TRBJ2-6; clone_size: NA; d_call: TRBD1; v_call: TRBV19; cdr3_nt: TGTGCCAGTATGGGACAGGGGGCAGGAACTGGGGCCAACGTCCTGACTTTC; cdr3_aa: CASMGQGAGTGANVLTF
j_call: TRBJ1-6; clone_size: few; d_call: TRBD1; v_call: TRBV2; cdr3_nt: TGTGCCAGCAGTTTAACAGGGGGTGATAATTCACCCCTCCACTTT; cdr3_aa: CASSLTGGDNSPLHF
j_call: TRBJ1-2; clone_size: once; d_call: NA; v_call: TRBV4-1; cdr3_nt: TGCGCCAGCAGCCAAGATCGTGGGGGAGGCTATGGCTACACCTTC; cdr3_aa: CASSQDRGGGYGYTF
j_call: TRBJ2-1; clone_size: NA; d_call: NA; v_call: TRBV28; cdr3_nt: TGTGCCAGCAGTACGACAGGTGAGAATGAGCAGTTCTTC; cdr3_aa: CASSTTGENEQFF
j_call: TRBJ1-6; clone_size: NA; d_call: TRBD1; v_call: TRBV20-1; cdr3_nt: TGCAGTGCTAGTGGGACAGTTAATTCACCCCTCCACTTT; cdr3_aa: CSASGTVNSPLHF
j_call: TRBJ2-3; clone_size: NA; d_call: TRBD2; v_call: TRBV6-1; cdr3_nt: TGTGCCAGCAGTGGACTAGCGGGGGGCGTCGCCGGCACAGATACGCAGTATTTT; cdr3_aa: CASSGLAGGVAGTDTQYF
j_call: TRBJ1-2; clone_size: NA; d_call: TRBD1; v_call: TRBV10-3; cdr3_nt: TGTGCCATCAGTGAGGCAGGGGGCAATTATGGCTACACCTTC; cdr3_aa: CAISEAGGNYGYTF
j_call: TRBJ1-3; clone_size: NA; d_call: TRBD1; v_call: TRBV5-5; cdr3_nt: TGTGCCAGCAGCTCGGATGTAGGGGGCAGGGGAAACACCATATATTTT; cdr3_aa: CASSSDVGGRGNTIYF
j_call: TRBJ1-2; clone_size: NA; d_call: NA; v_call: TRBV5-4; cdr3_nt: TGTGCCAGCAGCTTGGCCGGGCAGGGAACAAACTATGGCTACACCTTC; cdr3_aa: CASSLAGQGTNYGYTF
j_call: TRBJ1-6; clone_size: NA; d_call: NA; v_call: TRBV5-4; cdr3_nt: TGTGCCAGCAGAACTACCCGTCGCGAGGCTAATTCACCCCTCCACTTT; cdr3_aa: CASRTTRREANSPLHF
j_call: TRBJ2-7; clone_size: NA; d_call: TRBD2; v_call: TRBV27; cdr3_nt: TGTGCCAGCAGTCCCCGGACTAGCGGGTCCTACGAGCAGTACTTC; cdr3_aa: CASSPRTSGSYEQYF
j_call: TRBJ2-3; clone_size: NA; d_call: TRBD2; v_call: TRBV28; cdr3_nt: TGTGCCAGCAGTTTAAGGAAACTGGAGCGGGGTTCAGATACGCAGTATTTT; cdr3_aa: CASSLRKLERGSDTQYF
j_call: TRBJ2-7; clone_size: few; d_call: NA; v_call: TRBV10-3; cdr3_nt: TGTGCCATCAGTGAGTCTTCGGGAAGCGAGCAGTACTTC; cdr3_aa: CAISESSGSEQYF
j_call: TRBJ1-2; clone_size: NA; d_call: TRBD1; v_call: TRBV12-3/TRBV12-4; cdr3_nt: TGTGCCAGCAGTCGGGACAGCTATGGCTACACCTTC; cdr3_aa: CASSRDSYGYTF